This T cell receptor beta chain appears in the sequencing data of a study of ipilimumab plus nivolumab after autologous stem cell transplantation (dated by TCRdb to the early 2020s). Describing the broader study: The median number of doses that trial patients received was 5 for ipilimumab and under 10 for nivolumab. Patients in the myeloma cohort were either high-risk and transplant-naive or had relapsed within 3 years of a first autologous transplant. Patients in the trial were undergoing autologous transplant and had high-risk diffuse large B cell lymphoma, mature T cell lymphoma, or multiple myeloma. The intent-to-treat population of the trial was made up of thirty-five patients.

The library was built by means of the immunoSEQ multiplex PCR assay. This is the immuneACCESS table as TCRdb keeps it, with only in-frame sequences that have V and J called. A part of the clones is gone; compared with another copy, unresolved V genes explain less than half, and the rest is unexplained. Counted in this sample were 11,000 or so clones; under 80% of them appeared once. The top ten clones comprise 11% of the sample. The research as a whole found: According to the authors, a biologic rationale for studying the approach further came from T cell receptor repertoire, regulatory T cell phenotype and gut microbiota profiles. Combined checkpoint inhibition appeared tolerable as post-transplant consolidation, according to the authors' conclusion.

The CDR1 and CDR2 encoded by the germline V gene are SGHAT and FQNNGV. A distance of 21 bases separates the germline ends of V and J, which lose 1 base and 3 bases respectively. The CDR3 holds 18 amino acids from the cysteine to the phenylalanine. Only the CDR3 region is kept as DNA, spanning 54 bases read in frame from base 1. This clone was seen a single time. The clone's antigen remains unknown. It has no much larger one-base neighbor in the sample; base qualities were not kept. Checkpoint therapy began 14 to 28 days after autologous transplant, with ipilimumab given at 1 mg/kg intravenously on day 1 of selected weeks. Nivolumab was administered at 3 mg/kg intravenously on day 1 of weeks 1, 4, 7, 10, and every two weeks through week 26. The study was a Phase Ib clinical trial testing combined checkpoint inhibition with ipilimumab and nivolumab as consolidation after autologous stem cell transplantation.

The TCR sequence derives from a male donor with multiple myeloma. Here the sequenced sample was PBMCs, taken in a trial of ipilimumab plus nivolumab as post-transplant consolidation. In this chain, TRBV11-2 is recombined with TRBJ2-5, and the D gene may be TRBD1, 6 bases matching. The sequence in DNA is TGTGCCAGCAGCTTAGTTCGGCGCCTGACAGGAAGAGAAGAGACCCAGTACTTC. Its protein product is CASSLVRRLTGREETQYF.